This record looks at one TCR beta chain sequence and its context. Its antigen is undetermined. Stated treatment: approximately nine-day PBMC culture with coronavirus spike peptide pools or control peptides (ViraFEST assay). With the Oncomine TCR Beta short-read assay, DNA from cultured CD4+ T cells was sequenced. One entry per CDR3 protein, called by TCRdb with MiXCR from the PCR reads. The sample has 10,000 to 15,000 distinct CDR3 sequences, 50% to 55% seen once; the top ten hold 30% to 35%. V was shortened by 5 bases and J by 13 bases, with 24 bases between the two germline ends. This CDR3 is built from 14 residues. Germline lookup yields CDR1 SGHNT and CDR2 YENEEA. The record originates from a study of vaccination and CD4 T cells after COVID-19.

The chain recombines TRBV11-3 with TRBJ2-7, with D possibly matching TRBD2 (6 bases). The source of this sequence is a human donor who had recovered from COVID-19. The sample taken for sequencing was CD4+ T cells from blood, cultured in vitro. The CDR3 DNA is TGTGCCAGCAGCACCCGCGGGACCCTTCCAATTGAATACTTC. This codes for CASSTRGTLPIEYF.